One and the same sample provided the 28 T cell receptor beta chains below, sequenced in a study of T cells in Graves' hyperthyroidism and ophthalmopathy. Amplified TCR beta CDR3 regions derived from RNA transcripts. The HTBI set primed first-round TCR CDR3 RT-PCR. TCRdb re-derived calls from the multiplex PCR reads in MiXCR, one entry per CDR3 protein. The sample includes roughly 300,000 distinct CDR3 sequences, 21% of them seen just once. Source material: blood. Receptors were obtained from a woman aged 50 to 60 with Graves' hyperthyroidism.

The gene calls are TRBV2 and TRBJ2-1; either TRBD1 or TRBD2 may fit D (5 bases each). Trimming cost V 5 bases and J 2 bases, with 13 bases left between them. The CDR3 covers 15 residues. Germline V gene sequence: CDR1 SNHLY, CDR2 FYNNEI. CDR3 region: CASSNSGQPYNEQFF. The CDR3 DNA sequence: TGTGCCAGCAGTAACTCGGGGCAACCCTACAATGAGCAGTTCTTC.

This clonotype turned up a few times. The V and J genes are TRBV2 and TRBJ1-3; TRBD1 matches at 7 bases. Losses at the gene ends were 6 bases for V and 1 base for J; bases not matched to a gene: 6. Germline CDR1 is SNHLY and CDR2 is FYNNEI. The CDR3 runs to 15 residues. CDR3 sequence reads: CASRKQTGSGNTIYF. CDR3 DNA: TGTGCCAGCAGAAAACAGACAGGGTCTGGAAACACCATATATTTT.

V gene TRBV6-1 combines with J gene TRBJ1-1; 8 bases agree with TRBD1. The CDR3 consists of 14 residues. Germline CDR1 and CDR2: MNHNS and SASEGT. With V trimmed by 6 bases and J by 0 bases, 3 bases remained unmatched. The CDR3 protein is CASRSQGVNTEAFF. The CDR3 region has the DNA TGTGCCAGCAGATCACAGGGGGTGAACACTGAAGCTTTCTTT.

This clonotype was detected a few times. V is TRBV3-1 and J is TRBJ2-7; D gene uncertain. In germline, CDR1 is LGHDT, CDR2 YNNKEL (reference sequence). V was pared by 1 base and J by 5 bases, with 3 bases between. The CDR3 spans 11 residues. The CDR3 DNA reads as TGTGCCAGCAGCCAAGCACACGAGCAGTACTTC. This translates into CASSQAHEQYF.

Ten or more counts support this clonotype. The J gene is TRBJ2-5, the V gene TRBV2; TRBD1 is a possible D gene (6 bases). The CDR3 runs to 12 residues. Germline loops: CDR1 SNHLY, CDR2 FYNNEI. Deletions cut 5 bases from V and 4 bases from J, with 8 bases between. In DNA, the CDR3 is TGTGCCAGCAGTAACAGGGTAGAGACCCAGTACTTC. Its translation is CASSNRVETQYF. Full variable domain (outside the CDR3, taken from reference TRBV2 and TRBJ2-5): EPEVTQTPSHQVTQMGQEVILRCVPISNHLYFYWYRQILGQKVEFLVSFYNNEISEKSEIFDDQFSVERPDGSNFTLKIRSTKLEDSAMYFCASSNRVETQYFGPGTRLLVL.

This clonotype was counted ten times or more. The rearrangement joins TRBV20-1 to TRBJ2-5, with D perhaps being TRBD1 or TRBD2 (5 bases each). The CDR3 extends over 13 amino acids. V lost 2 bases and J 4 bases, leaving 11 bases between the germline ends. Germline CDR1 is DFQATT and CDR2 is SNEGSKA (reference sequence). In nucleotides, the CDR3 is TGCAGTGCTAGACAGGGTCGGGGAGAGACCCAGTACTTC. Translation gives CSARQGRGETQYF.

This clonotype was picked up many times. This chain uses TRBV29-1 with TRBJ1-1, with TRBD1 identical over 7 bases. The ends lost 7 bases at V and 1 base at J; junction bases unmatched: 3. Per germline, CDR1 SQVTM and CDR2 ANQGSEA. This CDR3 spans 12 amino acids. As DNA, the CDR3 is TGCAGCGGGAGGACAGGGAACACTGAAGCTTTCTTT. Translation gives CSGRTGNTEAFF.

This clonotype was counted at least ten times. The CDR3 DNA reads TGCAGTGCTAGTCTCAATAGCAATCAGCCCCAGCATTTT. Amino acids: CSASLNSNQPQHF. V is TRBV20-1 and J is TRBJ1-5, with D unclear. CDR1 DFQATT and CDR2 SNEGSKA come from the germline V gene (reference sequence). The CDR3 loop spans 13 amino acids. Deletions cut 3 bases from V and 0 bases from J, with 6 bases between.

This clonotype occurred many times. The chain couples TRBV6-1 to TRBJ2-7; 9 nucleotides align to TRBD2. Germline V lookup: CDR1 MNHNS, CDR2 SASEGT. CDR3 length equals 16 residues. V shed 1 base, J shed 3 bases, and the junction held 7 bases outside the gene matches. The CDR3 sequence: CASSEGPAGGYYEQYF. For the CDR3, the DNA is TGTGCCAGCAGTGAAGGGCCAGCGGGAGGATACTACGAGCAGTACTTC.

The rearrangement links TRBV5-1 to TRBJ1-2; a weak D match, TRBD1 (6 bases). Trimming removed 0 bases from V and 8 bases from J, with 23 bases in between. This CDR3 region has 17 residues. Germline V CDR1 and CDR2: SGHRS, YFSETQ. This chain's CDR3 is CASSLDRTVKSGEGYTF. CDR3 sequence (DNA): TGCGCCAGCAGCTTGGATAGGACAGTAAAGTCAGGAGAGGGCTACACCTTC.

This clonotype was counted a few times. This chain joins TRBV7-8 and TRBJ2-1; 10 positions match TRBD2. V dropped 5 bases and J dropped 8; count of bases not matched to a gene: 12. The CDR3 has 16 residues. The V gene's germline CDR1 is SGHVS and CDR2 FQNEAQ. CDR3 sequence (DNA): TGTGCCAGCAGCCCAAGGCCTAGCGGGAGCTTATATGAGCAGTTCTTC. Translating gives CASSPRPSGSLYEQFF.

V is TRBV20-1 and J is TRBJ1-6, with D perhaps matching TRBD1 (5 bases). The CDR3 loop spans 16 amino acids. V was clipped by 5 bases and J by 0 bases, with 14 bases between them. Germline CDR1 and CDR2: DFQATT and SNEGSKA (reference sequence). DNA of the CDR3: TGCAGTGCTCGGGACGGAAAGAGCTCCTATAATTCACCCCTCCACTTT. Translated, it gives CSARDGKSSYNSPLHF.

V is TRBV5-1 and J is TRBJ2-2; 9 bases agree with TRBD1. Germline V gives CDR1 SGHRS, CDR2 YFSETQ. V dropped 2 bases and J dropped 7; count of bases not matched to a gene: 3. The CDR3 has 14 residues. DNA of the CDR3: TGCGCCAGCAGCTTTGGGACAGGGATCGGGGAGCTGTTTTTT. Protein product: CASSFGTGIGELFF.

The chain employs TRBV5-1 and TRBJ2-1, with unresolved D. V lost 1 base to trimming and J lost 5 bases, with 10 bases between them. Germline CDR1 reads SGHRS; CDR2 reads YFSETQ. This CDR3 spans 14 amino acids. The CDR3 region is CASSLIARDNEQFF. In DNA, the CDR3 is TGCGCCAGCAGCTTGATCGCGAGAGACAATGAGCAGTTCTTC.

The chain combines TRBV27 with TRBJ2-3; 7 bases map to TRBD1. J was trimmed by 3 bases and V by 7 bases; bases with no gene match: 10. The V gene's germline CDR1 is MNHEY and CDR2 SMNVEV (reference sequence). CDR3 length: 15 amino acids. The CDR3 loop is CASTPGQGVTDTQYF. In DNA, the CDR3 is TGTGCCAGCACCCCTGGGCAGGGGGTGACAGATACGCAGTATTTT.

The chain links TRBV2 to TRBJ1-2; possibly TRBD1 for D (5 bases). V lost 6 bases to trimming and J lost 4 bases, with 12 bases between them. Germline V gene lookup returns CDR1 SNHLY and CDR2 FYNNEI. The CDR3 has 13 residues. The CDR3 region is CASRIGEIYGYTF. DNA for the CDR3: TGTGCCAGCAGAATAGGGGAGATCTATGGCTACACCTTC.

This clonotype was counted only a few times. The chain recombines TRBV6-1 with TRBJ2-2; no firm D call. With 7 bases removed from V and 2 bases from J, the gap between germline ends came to 8 bases. CDR3 length: 13 residues. Germline lookup yields CDR1 MNHNS and CDR2 SASEGT. The CDR3 reads CASKFGNTGELFF. CDR3 nucleotide sequence: TGTGCCAGCAAGTTTGGTAACACCGGGGAGCTGTTTTTT.

The table lists this clonotype with many counts. V is TRBV5-6 and J is TRBJ1-2; D remains unclear. Germline CDR1 is SGHDT and CDR2 is YYEEEE. Trimming cost V 7 bases and J 7 bases, with 17 bases left between them. CDR3 length: 13 residues. CDR3 residues: CASSKRPGSGYTF. The DNA of the CDR3 is TGTGCCAGCTCAAAGAGACCGGGCTCTGGCTACACCTTC. The whole variable domain, filled in from reference TRBV5-6 and TRBJ1-2, reads DAGVTQSPTHLIKTRGQQVTLRCSPKSGHDTVSWYQQALGQGPQFIFQYYEEEERQRGNFPDRFSGHQFPNYSSELNVNALLLGDSALYLCASSKRPGSGYTFGSGTRLTVV.

This clonotype was counted ten times or more. The rearrangement joins TRBV11-2 to TRBJ2-7; 7 bases map to TRBD1. The CDR3 totals 15 residues. Germline V lookup: CDR1 SGHAT, CDR2 FQNNGV. The junction had 8 bases not matched to a gene; V was cut back by 2 bases and J by 4 bases. The CDR3 sequence is CASSLIWDRAYEQYF. The CDR3 DNA is TGTGCCAGCAGCTTAATCTGGGACAGAGCTTACGAGCAGTACTTC.

This clonotype occurred many times. The chain employs TRBV10-3 and TRBJ2-6, with D hard to call. Deletions cut 0 bases from V and 2 bases from J, with 8 bases between. The length of the CDR3 is 16 residues. Germline loops: CDR1 ENHRY, CDR2 SYGVKD. The CDR3 region has the DNA TGTGCCATCAGTGAGTCGCGAGTTACTGGGGCCAACGTCCTGACTTTC. Amino acids: CAISESRVTGANVLTF.

The sample holds a few counts of this clonotype. This sequence joins TRBV9 and TRBJ2-3, with D possibly matching TRBD2 (5 bases). Germline CDR1 reads SGDLS; CDR2 reads YYNGEE. The V end lost 4 bases, the J end lost 5 bases, and 20 bases lay between the germline ends. CDR3 length equals 16 residues. For the CDR3, the DNA is TGTGCCAGCAGCCCCCGGGAAGGACCACCAGGAGATACGCAGTATTTT. Translated: CASSPREGPPGDTQYF.

The chain couples TRBV15 to TRBJ2-6; D is perhaps TRBD2 (6 bases). The CDR3 covers 16 residues. Germline V gene data show CDR1 as LNHNV and CDR2 as YYDKDF (reference sequence). The germline V and J ends were trimmed by 3 bases and 3 bases, with 12 bases remaining between them. DNA for the CDR3: TGTGCCACCAGCAGCCGCGGGGCAGGTGGGGCCAACGTCCTGACTTTC. Its translation is CATSSRGAGGANVLTF.

This clonotype appeared many times. The chain employs TRBV2 and TRBJ2-7; D is uncertain. The germline gives CDR1 SNHLY, CDR2 FYNNEI. There are 13 residues in the CDR3. V lost 6 bases and J 4 bases, leaving 13 bases between the germline ends. The CDR3: CASSDTKQYEQYF. The CDR3 coding sequence is TGTGCCAGCAGCGATACTAAACAATACGAGCAGTACTTC. Variable domain in full (rest from reference TRBV2 and TRBJ2-7): EPEVTQTPSHQVTQMGQEVILRCVPISNHLYFYWYRQILGQKVEFLVSFYNNEISEKSEIFDDQFSVERPDGSNFTLKIRSTKLEDSAMYFCASSDTKQYEQYFGPGTRLTVT.

At least ten counts were recorded for this clonotype. The CDR3 DNA is TGTGCCAGCAGCCAAGCGGCGGGGAGAGGCTATGGCTACACCTTC. Encoded protein: CASSQAAGRGYGYTF. V and J are TRBV3-1 and TRBJ1-2, with D unclear. Germline V lookup: CDR1 LGHDT, CDR2 YNNKEL (reference sequence). There are 15 residues in the CDR3. V was pared by 1 base and J by 4 bases, with 13 bases between.

Notes on this clonotype: This clone may be a read error of a much larger clone one base away. V usage is TRBV11-2 and J usage is TRBJ2-1; 10 nucleotides align to TRBD1. The germline V gene has CDR1 SGHAT and CDR2 FQNNGV. The CDR3 loop spans 13 amino acids. CDR3 region: CASNLDRGLEQFF. The DNA for the CDR3 is TGTGCCAGCAACTTAGACAGGGGGCTTGAGCAGTTCTTC.

The table lists this clonotype with many counts. J is TRBJ2-3 and V is TRBV28; D may be TRBD1 (5 bases). The CDR3 consists of 17 residues. Per germline, CDR1 MDHEN and CDR2 SYDVKM. Deletions cut 6 bases from V and 0 bases from J, with 19 bases between. For the CDR3, the DNA is TGTGCCAGCAGCTACCCTCTGACCCAGGGAAGCACAGATACGCAGTATTTT. Its protein product is CASSYPLTQGSTDTQYF.

This clonotype was picked up many times. The gene calls are TRBV28 and TRBJ1-5; D unclear. The germline gives CDR1 MDHEN, CDR2 SYDVKM. V was shortened by 0 bases and J by 3 bases, with 6 bases between the two germline ends. The CDR3 is 14 residues long. The CDR3 sequence is CASSLWADNQPQHF. The CDR3 nucleotides read TGTGCCAGCAGTTTATGGGCGGACAATCAGCCCCAGCATTTT. Filled out from reference TRBV28 and TRBJ1-5, the complete variable domain reads DVKVTQSSRYLVKRTGEKVFLECVQDMDHENMFWYRQDPGLGLRLIYFSYDVKMKEKGDIPEGYSVSREKKERFSLILESASTNQTSMYLCASSLWADNQPQHFGDGTRLSIL.

This clonotype was recorded at least ten times. V usage is TRBV12-3 or TRBV12-4 and J usage is TRBJ1-2; D ambiguous. This CDR3 contains 15 residues. Trimming removed 2 bases from V and 7 bases from J, with 17 bases in between. DNA for the CDR3: TGTGCCAGCAGTTTAAAGGCAGGCGGCGAATTTGGCTACACCTTC. This translates into CASSLKAGGEFGYTF.